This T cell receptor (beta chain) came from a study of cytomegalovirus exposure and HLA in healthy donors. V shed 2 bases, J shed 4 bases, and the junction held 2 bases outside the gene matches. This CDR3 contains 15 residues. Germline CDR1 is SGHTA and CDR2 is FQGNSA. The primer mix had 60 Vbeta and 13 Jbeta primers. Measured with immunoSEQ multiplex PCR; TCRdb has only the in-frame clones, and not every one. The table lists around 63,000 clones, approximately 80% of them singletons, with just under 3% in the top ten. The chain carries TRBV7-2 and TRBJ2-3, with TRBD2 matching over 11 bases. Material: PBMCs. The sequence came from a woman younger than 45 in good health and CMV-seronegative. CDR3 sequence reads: CASSLIAGGADTQYF. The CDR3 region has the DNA TGTGCCAGCAGCTTAATAGCGGGGGGGGCAGATACGCAGTATTTT. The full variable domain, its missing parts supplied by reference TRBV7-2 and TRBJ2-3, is GAGVSQSPSNKVTEKGKDVELRCDPISGHTALYWYRQSLGQGLEFLIYFQGNSAPDKSGLPSDRFSAERTGGSVSTLTIQRTQQEDSAVYLCASSLIAGGADTQYFGPGTRLTVL.